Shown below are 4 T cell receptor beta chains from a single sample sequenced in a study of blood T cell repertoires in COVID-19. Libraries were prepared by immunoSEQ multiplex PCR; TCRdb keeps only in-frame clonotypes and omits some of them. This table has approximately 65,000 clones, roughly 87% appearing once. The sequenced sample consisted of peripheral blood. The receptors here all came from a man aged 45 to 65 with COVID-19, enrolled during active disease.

CDR3 sequence reads: CASSYSTGLAGSTDTQYF. The CDR3, as DNA: TGTGCCAGCAGTTACTCCACGGGACTAGCGGGAAGCACAGATACGCAGTATTTT. The V and J genes are TRBV6-2 or TRBV6-3 and TRBJ2-3; 13 positions match TRBD2. Per germline, CDR1 MNHEY and CDR2 SVGEGT. The CDR3 is made up of 18 amino acids. V shed 0 bases, J shed 0 bases, and the junction held 3 bases outside the gene matches.

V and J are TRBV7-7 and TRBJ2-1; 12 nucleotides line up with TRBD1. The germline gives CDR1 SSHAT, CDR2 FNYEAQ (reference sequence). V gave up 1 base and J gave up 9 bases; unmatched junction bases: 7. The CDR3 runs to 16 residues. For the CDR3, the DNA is TGTGCCAGCAGCTTAGTCTCCGGGACAGGGGGCAGTGAGCAGTTCTTC. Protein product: CASSLVSGTGGSEQFF.

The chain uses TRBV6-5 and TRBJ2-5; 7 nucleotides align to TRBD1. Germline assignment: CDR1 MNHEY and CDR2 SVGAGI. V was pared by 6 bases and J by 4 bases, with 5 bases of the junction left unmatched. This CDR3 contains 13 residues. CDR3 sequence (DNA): TGTGCCAGCAGGCCGACAGGGCGAGAGACCCAGTACTTC. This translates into CASRPTGRETQYF.

CDR3 in DNA: TGTGCCAGCTCACCACAAACAGGGGTATACGAGCAGTACTTC. Translating it yields CASSPQTGVYEQYF. The chain combines TRBV18 with TRBJ2-7; 7 nucleotides agree with TRBD1. Germline V gives CDR1 KGHSH, CDR2 LQKENI. V lost 1 base to trimming and J lost 4 bases; unmatched junction nucleotides: 4. The CDR3 is 14 residues long.